The 7 T cell receptor beta chains given below trace back to one sample, sequenced in a study of blood T cell repertoires in COVID-19. The assay was immunoSEQ multiplex PCR, and TCRdb's table has in-frame clones only and misses some. The top ten hold under 12% of the sample, which has 130,000 to 150,000 clones, around nine tenths seen once. The sample comprised peripheral blood. These receptors were taken from a man in his fifties with active or convalescent COVID-19.

The chain joins TRBV6-2 or TRBV6-3 to TRBJ2-7; TRBD2 agrees at 12 bases. Trimming at V came to 6 bases and at J to 4 bases, leaving 13 bases not matched to a gene. The length of the CDR3 is 17 residues. Germline CDR1 and CDR2: MNHEY and SVGEGT. CDR3 in DNA: TGTGCCAGCAGCAATTTTGGGACTAGCGGGCGACCTTACGAGCAGTACTTC. It yields the protein CASSNFGTSGRPYEQYF.

The chain is built from TRBV28 and TRBJ2-2; the match to TRBD2 covers 7 bases. The CDR3 covers 16 residues. Germline V gene data show CDR1 as MDHEN and CDR2 as SYDVKM. V lost 6 bases to trimming and J lost 3 bases; unmatched junction nucleotides: 10. The CDR3 spells CASRASGTTYTGELFF. CDR3 bases: TGTGCCAGCAGGGCTAGTGGGACTACTTACACCGGGGAGCTGTTTTTT.

V usage is TRBV10-3 and J usage is TRBJ1-5, with D uncertain. Germline CDR1 ENHRY, CDR2 SYGVKD. The length of the CDR3 is 14 residues. Trimming shortened V by 6 bases and J by 2 bases, and 11 bases separated the two germline ends. CDR3 residues: CAISEGGGNQPQHF. In nucleotides, the CDR3 is TGTGCCATCAGCGAGGGCGGTGGCAATCAGCCCCAGCATTTT.

This chain uses TRBV3-1 (or the pseudogene TRBV3-2) with TRBJ2-3; TRBD1 aligns across 8 bases. Losses at the gene ends were 3 bases for V and 3 bases for J; bases not matched to a gene: 2. The CDR3 sequence is 14 residues long. CDR1 is LGHDT and CDR2 is YNNKEL in the germline V gene (reference sequence). CDR3 bases: TGTGCCAGCAGCCACCGACAGGGGACAGATACGCAGTATTTT. It is translated as CASSHRQGTDTQYF.

The chain carries TRBV21-1 and TRBJ2-7; the D segment call TRBD2 is taken from the table without a DNA check. TRBV21-1 is flagged as a pseudogene. The CDR3 runs 15 residues. This CDR3 is CASSIPGLVMYEQYF. The DNA for the CDR3 is TGTGCCAGCAGCATCCCGGGACTAGTAATGTACGAGCAGTACTTC.

The chain joins TRBV7-6 to TRBJ1-3, with a weak D call TRBD1 (6 bases). Trimming shortened V by 5 bases and J by 0 bases, and 14 bases separated the two germline ends. The CDR3 extends over 16 amino acids. Per germline, CDR1 SGHVS and CDR2 FNYEAQ. The CDR3 sequence: CASSPDSNPSGNTIYF. CDR3 sequence (DNA): TGTGCCAGCAGCCCGGACAGCAACCCCTCTGGAAACACCATATATTTT. Full variable domain (remainder filled in from reference TRBV7-6 and TRBJ1-3): GAGVSQSPRYKVTKRGQDVALRCDPISGHVSLYWYRQALGQGPEFLTYFNYEAQQDKSGLPNDRFSAERPEGSISTLTIQRTEQRDSAMYRCASSPDSNPSGNTIYFGEGSWLTVV.

The chain employs TRBV5-4 and TRBJ2-3, with 7 bases lining up with TRBD2. V dropped 0 bases and J dropped 5; count of bases not matched to a gene: 3. Germline CDR1 reads SGHNT; CDR2 reads YYREEE (reference sequence). CDR3 length: 14 residues. The CDR3 DNA reads TGTGCCAGCAGCTTGGCCGGGGGGAAAGATACGCAGTATTTT. Its translation: CASSLAGGKDTQYF.